This TCR beta chain was found in a study of response to subunit inactivated influenza vaccine. Trimming cost V 11 bases and J 2 bases, with 8 bases left between them. From germline, CDR1 is ENHRY and CDR2 SYGVKD. CDR3 length: 11 amino acids. Study findings and constraints: The authors suggested that few new T cells are recruited per seasonal influenza vaccination.

TCRdb reprocessed the RT-PCR reads with MiXCR, giving one entry per CDR3 protein. This table has roughly 500,000 distinct CDR3 sequences, approximately 15% appearing once. Remarks on this clonotype: Its antigen remains unidentified.

Sequences were derived from CD4+ T cells sorted from PBMCs, sampled less than 30 months after vaccination. The TCR was taken from a man aged 50-75 years who received an inactivated influenza vaccine. The rearrangement joins TRBV10-3 to TRBJ2-3; D not certain. The DNA for the CDR3 is TGTGCCGCTCGCGCCACAGATACGCAGTATTTT. This translates into CAARATDTQYF.